The text below deals with one T cell receptor beta chain. The antigen remains unidentified. Method: immunoSEQ multiplex PCR; TCRdb's copy keeps in-frame clones and lacks some. The repertoire has about 76,000 clones, roughly nine tenths of them found once; the top ten carry under 0.25%. The data derive from a study of OX40 agonist ivuxolimab in advanced cancers. Study findings and constraints: CD4+ and CD8+ blood T cells expanded clonally by week 6 at 0.1 to 3.0 mg/kg. Still undetermined is the antigen specificity of the expanded peripheral T cells. Among the least clonally expanded were partial responders at 0.1-3.0 mg/kg.

At baseline, cycle 4 day 1, and cycle 7 day 1, blood was sampled. This TCR was sampled from an adult with an advanced solid tumor such as melanoma, head and neck, liver or kidney cancer. This specimen was CD4+ or CD8+ T cells sorted from blood, taken in a trial of the OX40 agonist ivuxolimab.

The CDR3 is CASSVEGWSYNEQFF. For the CDR3, the DNA is TGTGCCAGCAGCGTAGAAGGGTGGTCCTACAATGAGCAGTTCTTC. The chain uses TRBV9 and TRBJ2-1, with unresolved D. Per germline, CDR1 SGDLS and CDR2 YYNGEE. Trimming cost V 0 bases and J 1 base, with 8 bases left between them. The CDR3 spans 15 residues.